One and the same sample provided the 18 T cell receptor beta chains below, sequenced in a study of T cell responses to AZD1222 COVID-19 vaccine. Sequencing was performed with immunoSEQ multiplex PCR; in TCRdb, only in-frame clones are kept and a portion is missing. The table lists 130,000 to 150,000 clones, more than 70% of them singletons. Sequences were derived from peripheral blood, sampled on day 0 of MenACWY control vaccination. These receptors were collected from an adult in good health.

This chain uses TRBV7-9 with TRBJ2-5; D is uncertain. CDR1 and CDR2 from the germline V gene are SEHNR and FQNEAQ (reference sequence). The CDR3 totals 12 residues. Trimming cost V 5 bases and J 0 bases, with 4 bases left between them. The CDR3 protein is CASSPNQETQYF. CDR3 DNA sequence: TGTGCCAGCAGCCCAAACCAAGAGACCCAGTACTTC.

The chain couples TRBV27 to TRBJ1-1, with D hard to call. Germline V gene sequence: CDR1 MNHEY, CDR2 SMNVEV (reference sequence). Trimming took 5 bases from V and 1 from J, leaving 5 bases between them. There are 12 residues in the CDR3. In DNA, the CDR3 is TGTGCCAGCAGTCCGGGGAACACTGAAGCTTTCTTT. Translation: CASSPGNTEAFF.

V gene TRBV3-1 (or the pseudogene TRBV3-2) combines with J gene TRBJ2-3; 7 bases map to TRBD1. V shed 7 bases and J 4 bases; nucleotides not matched to a gene: 17. There are 17 residues in the CDR3. Germline V lookup: CDR1 LGHDT, CDR2 YNNKEL (reference sequence). CDR3 loop: CASTTTGDGPFADTQYF. CDR3 sequence (DNA): TGTGCCAGCACCACTACAGGGGACGGTCCTTTTGCAGATACGCAGTATTTT.

V is TRBV9 and J is TRBJ2-1; 8 bases fit TRBD1. From germline, CDR1 is SGDLS and CDR2 YYNGEE. The CDR3 consists of 16 residues. After removal of 2 bases from V and 4 bases from J, the junction contained 8 bases not matched to a gene. CDR3 DNA sequence: TGTGCCAGCAGCGTTTCGGCAGGGGGCGGTTACAATGAGCAGTTCTTC. Encoded protein: CASSVSAGGGYNEQFF.

The chain recombines TRBV12-3 or TRBV12-4 with TRBJ1-5; D ambiguous. The length of the CDR3 is 13 residues. V lost 3 bases to trimming and J lost 5 bases, with 8 bases between them. Here the CDR3 DNA reads TGTGCCAGCAGTTTCGGAGGTGATCAGCCCCAGCATTTT. The encoded protein is CASSFGGDQPQHF.

The chain carries TRBV19 and TRBJ1-2; D call uncertain. The germline V and J ends were trimmed by 6 bases and 7 bases, with 15 bases remaining between them. CDR1 is LNHDA, CDR2 SQIVND, per germline (reference sequence). The CDR3 covers 13 residues. CDR3 sequence (DNA): TGTGCCAGTAGGTCGTCTGGGGTTAGTGGCTACACCTTC. Protein product: CASRSSGVSGYTF.

This clone was detected only a few times. This chain joins TRBV19 and TRBJ1-3; 7 bases agree with TRBD1. The CDR3 extends over 16 amino acids. In germline, CDR1 is LNHDA, CDR2 SQIVND (reference sequence). V lost 2 bases to trimming and J lost 0 bases; unmatched junction nucleotides: 4. The CDR3 reads CASSIRAGGSGNTIYF. The DNA of the CDR3 is TGTGCCAGTAGTATAAGGGCAGGGGGCTCTGGAAACACCATATATTTT.

This chain links TRBV5-5 with TRBJ2-7; D may be TRBD1 or TRBD2 (5 bases each). The CDR3 sequence is 13 residues long. V lost 2 bases to trimming and J lost 4 bases, with 10 bases between them. Per germline, CDR1 SGHKS and CDR2 YYEKEE (reference sequence). The CDR3: CASSFRDGYEQYF. In nucleotides, the CDR3 is TGTGCCAGCAGCTTTCGGGACGGGTACGAGCAGTACTTC. Full variable domain (rest looked up from reference TRBV5-5 and TRBJ2-7): DAGVTQSPTHLIKTRGQQVTLRCSPISGHKSVSWYQQVLGQGPQFIFQYYEKEERGRGNFPDRFSARQFPNYSSELNVNALLLGDSALYLCASSFRDGYEQYFGPGTRLTVT.

The table lists this clone with a few counts. This sequence joins TRBV9 and TRBJ1-5; TRBD1 matches at 11 bases. Germline V gene lookup returns CDR1 SGDLS and CDR2 YYNGEE. Trimming at V came to 2 bases and at J to 6 bases, leaving 19 bases not matched to a gene. This CDR3 comprises 20 residues. The CDR3 coding sequence is TGTGCCAGCAGCGTGAAGAGAGTGGGGACAGGGGGGCTAAAGGCTCAGCCCCAGCATTTT. Protein: CASSVKRVGTGGLKAQPQHF.

The rearrangement joins TRBV4-1 to TRBJ2-5; TRBD1 aligns across 8 bases. This CDR3 has 16 amino acids. J lost 1 base, V lost 2 bases, and 6 bases had no gene match. The germline V gene has CDR1 MGHRA and CDR2 YSYEKL. The CDR3 here is CASSQNRGTFQETQYF. The CDR3 DNA is TGCGCCAGCAGCCAAAACAGGGGGACCTTCCAAGAGACCCAGTACTTC.

The chain is built from TRBV29-1 and TRBJ2-1, with D possibly TRBD1 on 6 matching bases. This CDR3 is built from 10 residues. CDR1 and CDR2 from the germline V gene are SQVTM and ANQGSEA. CDR3 in DNA: TGCTGCTACAGGGACAATGAGCAGTTCTTC. It encodes CCYRDNEQFF.

Worth noting for this clone: At one of its ends the junction is not consistent with the germline gene, which may arise from a read error. J is TRBJ1-4 and V is TRBV12-3 or TRBV12-4; 8 nucleotides match TRBD1. This CDR3 has 13 residues. The CDR3 DNA reads as TGTGCCAGCAGTAAGACAGGGGTTTTAACACTGCTTTTT. Translated: CASSKTGVLTLLF.

V is TRBV4-1 and J is TRBJ1-2; D gene uncertain. With 0 bases removed from V and 8 bases from J, the gap between germline ends came to 4 bases. CDR3 length: 11 residues. Germline CDR1 reads MGHRA; CDR2 reads YSYEKL. The CDR3: CASSQERGYTF. In DNA form, the CDR3 reads TGCGCCAGCAGCCAAGAGCGAGGCTACACCTTC.

The chain uses TRBV29-1 and TRBJ1-1; D unresolved. Germline CDR1 reads SQVTM; CDR2 reads ANQGSEA. The V end lost 2 bases, the J end lost 2 bases, and 3 bases lay between the germline ends. This CDR3 has 11 amino acids. The CDR3: CSVELNTEAFF. The DNA of the CDR3 is TGCAGCGTTGAATTAAACACTGAAGCTTTCTTT.

This chain connects TRBV18 to TRBJ1-4; D gene uncertain. The V end lost 0 bases, the J end lost 5 bases, and 7 bases lay between the germline ends. This CDR3 has 14 residues. The germline V gene has CDR1 KGHSH and CDR2 LQKENI. CDR3 region: CASSPPGRNEKLFF. CDR3 bases: TGTGCCAGCTCACCACCCGGTCGGAATGAAAAACTGTTTTTT. The full variable domain, rest sourced from reference TRBV18 and TRBJ1-4, is NAGVMQNPRHLVRRRGQEARLRCSPMKGHSHVYWYRQLPEEGLKFMVYLQKENIIDESGMPKERFSAEFPKEGPSILRIQQVVRGDSAAYFCASSPPGRNEKLFFGSGTQLSVL.

V gene TRBV6-1 combines with J gene TRBJ2-7; D remains ambiguous. This CDR3 contains 15 residues. V lost 2 bases and J lost 0, with 11 bases in between. CDR1 is MNHNS, CDR2 SASEGT, per germline. CDR3 nucleotide sequence: TGTGCCAGCAGTGAATTTGGCAGGACCTCCTACGAGCAGTACTTC. Translated, it gives CASSEFGRTSYEQYF.

This chain connects TRBV12-5 to TRBJ1-2; no clear D gene. This CDR3 has 17 amino acids. CDR1 LGHNT and CDR2 FRNRAP come from the germline V gene. V was trimmed by 1 base and J by 2 bases, leaving 17 bases between them. The CDR3 nucleotides read TGTGCTAGTGGTTTGGGTGGCTCTCGGGGAGCGAACTATGGCTACACCTTC. Protein product: CASGLGGSRGANYGYTF.

The V gene is TRBV5-6, the J gene TRBJ1-5; 9 bases match TRBD1. The CDR3 covers 15 residues. The junction had 4 bases not matched to a gene; V was cut back by 4 bases and J by 2 bases. The germline CDR1 and CDR2 sequences are SGHDT and YYEEEE. This CDR3 is CASSPRTGGNQPQHF. CDR3 nucleotide sequence: TGTGCCAGCAGCCCAAGGACAGGGGGCAATCAGCCCCAGCATTTT.